These 8 T cell receptor beta chains came from one sample sequenced in a study of blood T cell repertoires in COVID-19. Measured with immunoSEQ multiplex PCR; TCRdb has only the in-frame clones, and not every one. The sample includes fewer than 300,000 clones, about nine tenths of them seen just once. Sequencing was done on a sample of PBMCs or T cells enriched from blood (not recorded which). These receptors were obtained from a man younger than 30 who had recovered from COVID-19.

The chain has TRBV2 and TRBJ2-1, with 9 bases that match TRBD1. Germline V gene data show CDR1 as SNHLY and CDR2 as FYNNEI. CDR3 length: 15 residues. The V segment lost 2 bases and the J segment 4 bases; nucleotides outside the gene matches: 3. The CDR3 DNA sequence: TGTGCCAGCAGTGAAAGGGACAGGGTATACAATGAGCAGTTCTTC. This gives the protein CASSERDRVYNEQFF.

This chain uses TRBV7-9 with TRBJ2-1; D perhaps matches TRBD2 (6 bases). V shed 4 bases and J shed 5 bases, with 18 bases lying between them. The CDR3 spans 16 residues. Germline CDR1 reads SEHNR; CDR2 reads FQNEAQ (reference sequence). The CDR3 sequence is CASSSQTSSLNNEQFF. The CDR3, as DNA: TGTGCCAGCAGCTCCCAGACTAGTTCCCTAAACAATGAGCAGTTCTTC.

The genes are TRBV7-9 and TRBJ2-7; 9 bases are a match to TRBD2. CDR1 is SEHNR and CDR2 is FQNEAQ in the germline V gene (reference sequence). CDR3 length equals 14 residues. J was trimmed by 5 bases and V by 5 bases; bases with no gene match: 7. The CDR3 DNA is TGTGCCAGCAGCCAAGGGACTAGCAGGGACGAGCAGTACTTC. Protein product: CASSQGTSRDEQYF.

The rearrangement links TRBV25-1 to TRBJ1-2; D unresolved. The CDR3 contains 15 residues. From germline, CDR1 is MGHDK and CDR2 SYGVNS. V was pared by 1 base and J by 5 bases, with 14 bases between. The CDR3, as DNA: TGTGCCAGCAGTGAATGGCCGGGTGACCTGTATGGCTACACCTTC. Protein: CASSEWPGDLYGYTF.

This clone has more than one count but fewer than ten. The chain couples TRBV30 to TRBJ1-4; D is possibly TRBD1 (6 bases). The germline gives CDR1 GTSNPN, CDR2 SVGIG (reference sequence). The CDR3 covers 15 residues. Trimming cost V 0 bases and J 10 bases, with 18 bases left between them. CDR3 coding DNA: TGTGCCTGGAGTGTACTCCCAGGGGTGGAAGGAAAACTGTTTTTT. Its protein product is CAWSVLPGVEGKLFF.

The rearrangement uses TRBV7-2 and TRBJ1-1, with TRBD1 matching over 8 bases. Germline CDR1 SGHTA, CDR2 FQGNSA. CDR3 length equals 16 residues. V gave up 0 bases and J gave up 3 bases; unmatched junction bases: 6. Written as DNA, the CDR3 is TGTGCCAGCAGCTTAGCCCGGACAGGGTTGTACACTGAAGCTTTCTTT. Translation: CASSLARTGLYTEAFF. The complete variable domain, with remaining parts taken from reference TRBV7-2 and TRBJ1-1, reads GAGVSQSPSNKVTEKGKDVELRCDPISGHTALYWYRQSLGQGLEFLIYFQGNSAPDKSGLPSDRFSAERTGGSVSTLTIQRTQQEDSAVYLCASSLARTGLYTEAFFGQGTRLTVV.

The chain uses TRBV19 and TRBJ1-5; D is perhaps TRBD1 (5 bases). CDR1 and CDR2 from the germline V gene are LNHDA and SQIVND (reference sequence). The germline V and J ends were trimmed by 5 bases and 7 bases, with 9 bases remaining between them. The CDR3 sequence is 12 residues long. The CDR3 DNA is TGTGCCAGTAGTCTCAGGGAACAGCCCCAGCATTTT. This sequence encodes CASSLREQPQHF.

The chain links TRBV3-1 (or the pseudogene TRBV3-2) to TRBJ2-7, with TRBD1 identical over 9 bases. The CDR3 is 16 residues long. Germline loops: CDR1 LGHDT, CDR2 YNNKEL (reference sequence). With V trimmed by 0 bases and J by 2 bases, 5 bases remained unmatched. CDR3 in amino acids: CASSQDLWDRAYEQYF. The CDR3 bases are TGTGCCAGCAGCCAAGATCTTTGGGACAGGGCCTACGAGCAGTACTTC.